Below, 25 T cell receptor beta chains from the same sample are listed, as sequenced in a study of T cell changes during pregnancy in multiple sclerosis. The data were produced by immunoSEQ multiplex PCR, yet TCRdb's version contains in-frame clones alone and is incomplete. Of under 60,000 clones listed, about 92% were seen once; the top ten hold approximately 0.6%. Sequencing was performed on CD4+ T cells from peripheral blood mononuclear cells, taken after pregnancy. The receptors were sampled from a female donor with multiple sclerosis, enrolled in a pregnancy study.

The V gene is TRBV5-8, the J gene TRBJ1-3, with 7 nucleotides matching TRBD1. Germline CDR1 and CDR2: SGHTS and YDEGEE. With V trimmed by 0 bases and J by 6 bases, 6 bases remained unmatched. The CDR3 runs to 15 residues. CDR3 amino acids: CASSLAQGQTNTIYF. The DNA of the CDR3 is TGTGCCAGCAGCTTGGCACAGGGGCAAACAAACACCATATATTTT.

There are a few counts of this clone. The chain combines TRBV28 with TRBJ1-5; 8 nucleotides align to TRBD1. Germline lookup yields CDR1 MDHEN and CDR2 SYDVKM. The J segment lost 6 bases and the V segment lost 8 bases, leaving 12 bases of the junction unmatched. CDR3 size: 15 residues. This CDR3 reads CASSESRGLGQPQHF. CDR3 coding DNA: TGTGCCAGCTCGGAGAGCAGGGGGCTGGGTCAGCCCCAGCATTTT.

The chain is built from TRBV30 and TRBJ2-1; 10 positions agree with TRBD1. V was clipped by 3 bases and J by 1 base; unmatched bases: 0. There are 14 residues in the CDR3. CDR1 is GTSNPN, CDR2 SVGIG, per germline (reference sequence). The CDR3 sequence is CAWRDRGSYNEQFF. The CDR3 DNA sequence: TGTGCCTGGAGGGACAGGGGGTCCTACAATGAGCAGTTCTTC. The whole variable domain, filled in from reference TRBV30 and TRBJ2-1, reads SQTIHQWPATLVQPVGSPLSLECTVEGTSNPNLYWYRQAAGRGLQLLFYSVGIGQISSEVPQNLSASRPQDRQFILSSKKLLLSDSGFYLCAWRDRGSYNEQFFGPGTRLTVL.

The chain links TRBV6-6 to TRBJ1-1, with D possibly matching TRBD1 (5 bases). Trimming took 6 bases from V and 0 from J, leaving 8 bases between them. This CDR3 contains 13 residues. Germline V gene data show CDR1 as MNHNY and CDR2 as SVGAGI (reference sequence). The CDR3 sequence: CASRDRMNTEAFF. As DNA, the CDR3 is TGTGCCAGCAGAGACAGAATGAACACTGAAGCTTTCTTT.

V and J are TRBV6-5 and TRBJ1-6; 7 bases align to TRBD1. This CDR3 has 14 amino acids. Germline-derived CDR1 and CDR2 are MNHEY and SVGAGI. Trimming took 4 bases from V and 6 from J; bases not matched to a gene: 3. The CDR3 DNA reads TGTGCCAGCAGTTTGGACAGGTTTAATTCACCCCTCCACTTT. It codes for CASSLDRFNSPLHF.

The V call is TRBV7-2, the J call TRBJ1-1; D is perhaps TRBD1 (5 bases). V gave up 0 bases and J gave up 5 bases, with 13 bases separating them. Germline V gene data show CDR1 as SGHTA and CDR2 as FQGNSA. This CDR3 contains 15 residues. In DNA, the CDR3 is TGTGCCAGCAGCTTAGCCGCGGGGCAAGGGACTGAAGCTTTCTTT. Protein sequence: CASSLAAGQGTEAFF.

This chain links TRBV7-3 with TRBJ2-7, with a weak D call TRBD1 (6 bases). The germline V gene has CDR1 SGHTA and CDR2 FQGTGA. V was clipped by 5 bases and J by 0 bases, with 20 bases between them. The CDR3 has 17 residues. The CDR3 bases are TGTGCCAGCAGCCCACGTGGAACAGGGAGTAGCTCCTACGAGCAGTACTTC. Encoded protein: CASSPRGTGSSSYEQYF.

Written as DNA, the CDR3 is TGTGCCAGCAGCTTAGGTAGGGGGAGTGGAGAGACCCAGTACTTC. Translation: CASSLGRGSGETQYF. The gene calls are TRBV13 and TRBJ2-5; TRBD1 might be the D (6 bases). Germline CDR1 PRHDT, CDR2 FYEKMQ (reference sequence). Trimming cost V 0 bases and J 4 bases, with 12 bases left between them. The CDR3 runs 15 residues.

The rearrangement uses TRBV7-2 and TRBJ2-1; 11 nucleotides align to TRBD2. After removal of 1 base from V and 4 bases from J, the junction contained 6 bases not matched to a gene. Germline V lookup: CDR1 SGHTA, CDR2 FQGNSA. The CDR3 has 17 residues. Here the CDR3 reads CASSLVSGRVGYNEQFF. The CDR3 DNA reads TGTGCCAGCAGCTTAGTTAGCGGGAGGGTGGGATACAATGAGCAGTTCTTC.

The J gene is TRBJ1-5, the V gene TRBV19; D possibly corresponds to TRBD1 (5 bases). Germline-derived CDR1 and CDR2 are LNHDA and SQIVND (reference sequence). The CDR3 consists of 13 residues. V lost 6 bases and J 4 bases, leaving 10 bases between the germline ends. The CDR3 is CASRSKGNQPQHF. Written as DNA, the CDR3 is TGTGCCAGTAGGTCGAAGGGGAATCAGCCCCAGCATTTT.

The chain's CDR3 is CASESGGYTEAFF. CDR3 sequence (DNA): TGTGCCAGCGAATCAGGGGGATACACTGAAGCTTTCTTT. The chain joins TRBV7-2 to TRBJ1-1; 7 bases map to TRBD1. This CDR3 has 13 amino acids. The V gene's germline CDR1 is SGHTA and CDR2 FQGNSA. With 8 bases clipped from V and 3 bases from J, the junction kept 6 bases outside the gene matches.

This chain connects TRBV7-8 to TRBJ2-5; no clear D gene. This CDR3 comprises 13 residues. Trimming took 0 bases from V and 3 from J, leaving 5 bases between them. Germline values: CDR1 SGHVS, CDR2 FQNEAQ. CDR3 loop: CASSLAKKETQYF. The CDR3 bases are TGTGCCAGCAGCTTAGCCAAAAAAGAGACCCAGTACTTC.

The chain employs TRBV7-8 and TRBJ2-3; D is unclear. V lost 7 bases to trimming and J lost 0 bases, with 14 bases between them. Per germline, CDR1 SGHVS and CDR2 FQNEAQ. There are 15 residues in the CDR3. The CDR3 DNA reads as TGTGCCAGCACCCCCCGGCGGAAGAGCACAGATACGCAGTATTTT. It is translated as CASTPRRKSTDTQYF.

The genes are TRBV2 and TRBJ2-5, with 9 bases matching TRBD1. With V trimmed by 4 bases and J by 5 bases, 8 bases remained unmatched. The length of the CDR3 is 15 residues. Germline V gene sequence: CDR1 SNHLY, CDR2 FYNNEI. In DNA form, the CDR3 reads TGTGCCAGCAGTGCACAGGGGGCAATAGGGGAGACCCAGTACTTC. It codes for CASSAQGAIGETQYF.

This rearrangement joins TRBV10-2 to TRBJ2-2; perhaps TRBD2 as D (6 bases). V lost 4 bases, J lost 2 bases, and 8 bases lay in between. The CDR3 runs 14 residues. Germline V gene sequence: CDR1 WSHSY, CDR2 SAAADI. The CDR3 spells CASSVAGNTGELFF. CDR3 coding DNA: TGCGCCAGCAGTGTTGCGGGAAACACCGGGGAGCTGTTTTTT.

V usage is TRBV4-1 and J usage is TRBJ2-1, with D unresolved. The germline V and J ends were trimmed by 0 bases and 15 bases, with 18 bases remaining between them. CDR3 length: 14 amino acids. CDR1 and CDR2 (germline): MGHRA, YSYEKL. This chain's CDR3 is CASSQDEAAQVMFF. The CDR3 nucleotides are TGCGCCAGCAGCCAAGATGAGGCAGCCCAAGTGATGTTCTTC.

The chain has TRBV27 and TRBJ1-2; maybe TRBD1 (6 bases). Germline CDR1 MNHEY, CDR2 SMNVEV (reference sequence). V lost 8 bases, J lost 8 bases, and 21 bases lay in between. The CDR3 runs 14 residues. The CDR3 DNA sequence: TGTGCCAGCCGCAGACAGGAAGGGCCTTCGGGCTACACCTTC. As protein: CASRRQEGPSGYTF.

This clone was seen a few times. The J gene is TRBJ2-1, the V gene TRBV7-3, with 11 nucleotides matching TRBD2. J gave up 9 bases and V 1 base, and 11 bases lay outside the gene matches. Germline V CDR1 and CDR2: SGHTA, FQGTGA. The CDR3 covers 17 residues. In DNA, the CDR3 is TGTGCCAGCAGCTTAATAGGTTTAGCGGGAGGGCCCAGTGAGCAGTTCTTC. Translated, it gives CASSLIGLAGGPSEQFF.

The chain joins TRBV4-3 to TRBJ1-1; 10 bases are shared with TRBD1. Germline-derived CDR1 and CDR2 are LGHNA and YSLEER. This CDR3 contains 21 residues. J lost 4 bases, V lost 0 bases, and 20 bases had no gene match. The DNA of the CDR3 is TGCGCCAGCAGCCAAGATTCGAGTCCGGGACAGGGGAGCCTGCTTCCCACTGAAGCTTTCTTT. Translated, it gives CASSQDSSPGQGSLLPTEAFF.

This clone was counted between two and nine times. CDR3 nucleotide sequence: TGCGCCAGCAGCCAAGTTCTAACCGAGAGTCTCGCTGAGCAGTTCTTC. Translation: CASSQVLTESLAEQFF. The chain joins TRBV4-1 to TRBJ2-1; D unresolved. In germline, CDR1 is MGHRA, CDR2 YSYEKL. The V end lost 1 base, the J end lost 9 bases, and 19 bases lay between the germline ends. The CDR3 runs 16 residues.

The chain uses TRBV10-3 and TRBJ2-7, with TRBD1 as a possible D gene (6 bases). V was trimmed by 2 bases and J by 1 base, leaving 18 bases between them. The CDR3 runs 17 residues. The germline gives CDR1 ENHRY, CDR2 SYGVKD. This CDR3 reads CAISEGSDSLSSYEQYF. Written as DNA, the CDR3 is TGTGCCATCAGTGAGGGCTCGGACAGCCTGTCATCCTACGAGCAGTACTTC.

The chain is built from TRBV7-3 and TRBJ2-7; 8 nucleotides align to TRBD2. V lost 0 bases to trimming and J lost 3 bases; unmatched junction nucleotides: 13. The CDR3 has 18 amino acids. In germline, CDR1 is SGHTA, CDR2 FQGTGA. As DNA, the CDR3 is TGTGCCAGCAGCTTAACGGGACCTGGCGGGAGGATGTACTACGAGCAGTACTTC. Encoded protein: CASSLTGPGGRMYYEQYF.

The chain is built from TRBV4-2 and TRBJ2-3, with D perhaps TRBD2 (6 bases). This CDR3 has 16 amino acids. V lost 3 bases to trimming and J lost 0 bases, with 13 bases between them. Looked up from germline, CDR1 is LGHNA and CDR2 is YNFKEQ. The CDR3 nucleotides read TGTGCCAGCAGCCAGGCCGGGACTCCTAGCACAGATACGCAGTATTTT. Encoded protein: CASSQAGTPSTDTQYF.

This rearrangement joins TRBV6-5 to TRBJ2-7, with D tentatively TRBD2 (6 bases). V dropped 7 bases and J dropped 1 base, with 11 bases sitting between them. The CDR3 loop spans 13 amino acids. Germline V gives CDR1 MNHEY, CDR2 SVGAGI. CDR3 DNA sequence: TGTGCCAGCAAAATCGGGGGATCCTACGAGCAGTACTTC. It codes for CASKIGGSYEQYF.

The V and J genes are TRBV7-2 and TRBJ2-6, with a tentative D call TRBD1 (5 bases). CDR1 SGHTA and CDR2 FQGNSA come from the germline V gene. Trimming took off 2 bases at V and 0 bases at J, with 17 bases between the two ends. This CDR3 is 19 amino acids long. CDR3 sequence: CASSLTPTGRASGANVLTF. In DNA form, the CDR3 reads TGTGCCAGCAGCTTAACTCCTACGGGCAGGGCCTCTGGGGCCAACGTCCTGACTTTC.